This T cell receptor beta chain was profiled in a study of OX40 agonist ivuxolimab in advanced cancers. No patient had autoimmune disease or received systemic immunosuppression. This CDR3 comprises 14 residues. Germline V lookup: CDR1 KGHSH, CDR2 LQKENI. V was cut by 6 bases and J by 0 bases, with 12 bases left in between. Data came from immunoSEQ multiplex PCR; TCRdb stores just in-frame clones and leaves some out. The sample lists approximately 66,000 clones, 85% occurring once. The sequencing used CD4+ or CD8+ T cells sorted from blood, collected in a trial of the OX40 agonist ivuxolimab. The receptor was derived from an adult with an advanced solid tumor such as melanoma, head and neck, liver or kidney cancer. The rearrangement links TRBV18 to TRBJ2-7; D is unresolved. CDR3 nucleotides: TGTGCCAGCTCCTGGATTGACCGCTCCTACGAGCAGTACTTC. This codes for CASSWIDRSYEQYF.